The rows below give T cell receptor beta chains drawn from one sample of a study of cytomegalovirus exposure and HLA in healthy donors. The protocol was immunoSEQ multiplex PCR, while the TCRdb copy is restricted to in-frame clones and leaves out a portion. The table has roughly 120,000 clones, roughly 79% seen once. The specimen was PBMCs. These receptors all stem from a young woman in good health and CMV-seronegative. CDR3s include the opening cysteine and the closing phenylalanine or tryptophan. Fields, in order: V gene, J gene, CDR3 protein.

v_call: TRBV30
j_call: TRBJ2-7
cdr3_aa: CASTLSSYEQYF

v_call: TRBV5-6
j_call: TRBJ1-6
cdr3_aa: CASSYRQGYSPLHF

v_call: TRBV6-1
j_call: TRBJ2-7
cdr3_aa: CASSEIPGYEQYF

v_call: TRBV2
j_call: TRBJ1-2
cdr3_aa: CASGRDRGDYGYTF

v_call: TRBV7-2
j_call: TRBJ2-7
cdr3_aa: CASSTDAGTSGGAEQYF

v_call: TRBV18
j_call: TRBJ1-1
cdr3_aa: CASSLTVDTEAFF

v_call: TRBV29-1
j_call: TRBJ1-1
cdr3_aa: CSGGDTEAFF

v_call: TRBV9
j_call: TRBJ2-3
cdr3_aa: CASSVGGGTNTQYF

v_call: TRBV6-1
j_call: TRBJ1-2
cdr3_aa: CASSEPWAGGLYGYTF

v_call: TRBV2
j_call: TRBJ1-2
cdr3_aa: CASSEGTGYGYTF

v_call: TRBV6-6
j_call: TRBJ2-7
cdr3_aa: CASSWDRESSEQYF